The 27 T cell receptor beta chains presented below share a single source sample, sequenced in a study of T cell repertoires in cytomegalovirus infection. What these receptors recognize is not known. TCRdb re-analysed the reads in MiXCR, keeping a single row per CDR3 protein. The sample holds approximately 220,000 distinct CDR3 sequences; around two fifths are singletons and the top ten take 55% to 60%. This material consisted of CD8+ T cells from cultured PBMCs, taken from culture after CMV antigen stimulation. These receptor sequences come from a human donor in good health (CMV status not recorded). Some clones in this sample may be carry-over from other donors' samples.

This clonotype was observed a handful of times. The J gene is TRBJ1-6, the V gene TRBV7-9; 7 nucleotides match TRBD1. Trimming cost V 5 bases and J 6 bases; bases outside gene matches: 7. The germline gives CDR1 SEHNR, CDR2 FQNEAQ (reference sequence). CDR3 length: 15 amino acids. This CDR3 reads CASSTGTALNSPLHF. Written as DNA, the CDR3 is TGTGCCAGCAGCACCGGGACAGCCCTTAATTCACCCCTCCACTTT.

This chain uses TRBV20-1 with TRBJ1-1; possibly TRBD1 for D (6 bases). The CDR3 is made up of 13 amino acids. Trimming removed 4 bases from V and 5 bases from J, with 14 bases in between. Germline V gives CDR1 DFQATT, CDR2 SNEGSKA (reference sequence). CDR3 coding DNA: TGCAGTGCTAAAGTGACAGGAGAGACTGAAGCTTTCTTT. This sequence encodes CSAKVTGETEAFF.

This clonotype appeared a few times. The rearrangement joins TRBV11-2 to TRBJ2-2; a weak D match, TRBD1 (6 bases). Germline values: CDR1 SGHAT, CDR2 FQNNGV. This CDR3 is 16 amino acids long. V lost 7 bases and J 1 base, leaving 16 bases between the germline ends. CDR3 nucleotide sequence: TGTGCCAGCACCGATACAGGGCCCATGAACACCGGGGAGCTGTTTTTT. This codes for CASTDTGPMNTGELFF.

V gene TRBV11-2 combines with J gene TRBJ2-2; D unclear. CDR3 length: 12 residues. Trimming took off 5 bases at V and 6 bases at J, with 7 bases between the two ends. Germline V gives CDR1 SGHAT, CDR2 FQNNGV. The CDR3 sequence: CASSGDAGELFF. CDR3 coding DNA: TGTGCCAGCAGCGGAGACGCCGGGGAGCTGTTTTTT.

The gene calls are TRBV11-1 and TRBJ2-2; 14 nucleotides align to TRBD2. Germline V gene sequence: CDR1 SGHAT, CDR2 FQDESV (reference sequence). J lost 3 bases, V lost 6 bases, and 3 bases had no gene match. CDR3 size: 16 residues. The CDR3 is CASRRTSGRYTGELFF. CDR3 nucleotide sequence: TGTGCCAGCAGACGGACTAGCGGGAGGTACACCGGGGAGCTGTTTTTT.

This clonotype was seen a few times. V and J are TRBV11-2 and TRBJ2-1, with TRBD2 matching over 8 bases. V shed 2 bases, J shed 5 bases, and the junction held 5 bases outside the gene matches. The CDR3 length is 15 residues. The V gene's germline CDR1 is SGHAT and CDR2 FQNNGV. As DNA, the CDR3 is TGTGCCAGCAGCTTATGGGAAGCGGGGGACAATGAGCAGTTCTTC. Its protein is CASSLWEAGDNEQFF.

The V and J genes are TRBV12-5 and TRBJ2-3; D is perhaps TRBD2 (5 bases). The germline V and J ends were trimmed by 1 base and 0 bases, with 8 bases remaining between them. Germline V gene sequence: CDR1 LGHNT, CDR2 FRNRAP. The CDR3 sequence is 15 residues long. The CDR3 region has the DNA TGTGCTAGTGGTTTGGGACGGACTAGCACAGATACGCAGTATTTT. This sequence encodes CASGLGRTSTDTQYF.

In regard to this clonotype: One end of the junction is discordant with germline, which a read error may explain. The rearrangement links TRBV20-1 to TRBJ1-1, with D possibly being TRBD1 (6 bases). Germline values: CDR1 DFQATT, CDR2 SNEGSKA (reference sequence). The CDR3 contains 14 residues. Here the CDR3 DNA reads TGCAGTGCTAGCTCTCCGGGGGCTAACACTGAATCTTTCTTT. Residues: CSASSPGANTESFF.

This chain uses TRBV9 with TRBJ2-7; TRBD1 is a possible D gene (6 bases). The CDR3 is 16 amino acids. V was cut by 0 bases and J by 1 base, with 14 bases left in between. Germline V gene sequence: CDR1 SGDLS, CDR2 YYNGEE. CDR3 sequence reads: CASSVEADRVSYEQYF. CDR3 in DNA: TGTGCCAGCAGCGTAGAGGCGGACAGAGTATCCTACGAGCAGTACTTC. The whole variable domain, remainder taken from reference TRBV9 and TRBJ2-7, is DSGVTQTPKHLITATGQRVTLRCSPRSGDLSVYWYQQSLDQGLQFLIQYYNGEERAKGNILERFSAQQFPDLHSELNLSSLELGDSALYFCASSVEADRVSYEQYFGPGTRLTVT.

This chain uses TRBV27 with TRBJ1-5, with D uncertain. The germline V and J ends were trimmed by 4 bases and 2 bases, with 9 bases remaining between them. Germline V gene data show CDR1 as MNHEY and CDR2 as SMNVEV (reference sequence). The CDR3 has 14 residues. CDR3 sequence (DNA): TGTGCCAGCAGTTCGCAGGAGGGCAATCAGCCCCAGCATTTT. Its translation is CASSSQEGNQPQHF.

The chain has TRBV4-2 and TRBJ2-1, with no clear D. The V gene lost 8 bases and the J gene lost 0 bases, with 11 bases spanning the gap. Looked up from germline, CDR1 is LGHNA and CDR2 is YNFKEQ. There are 14 residues in the CDR3. This chain's CDR3 is CASEPYRSYNEQFF. The CDR3 DNA reads TGTGCCAGCGAACCTTATCGCTCCTACAATGAGCAGTTCTTC.

The genes are TRBV9 and TRBJ2-1; 10 bases are a match to TRBD2. In germline, CDR1 is SGDLS, CDR2 YYNGEE. The CDR3 loop spans 18 amino acids. Trimming cost V 0 bases and J 2 bases; bases outside gene matches: 8. CDR3 bases: TGTGCCAGCAGCGTAGCTACAACGAGCGGGGGGGCCTACAATGAGCAGTTCTTC. Translated: CASSVATTSGGAYNEQFF.

The rearrangement links TRBV19 to TRBJ2-7; D perhaps matches TRBD1 (5 bases). V lost 0 bases to trimming and J lost 2 bases, with 14 bases between them. The CDR3 runs to 16 residues. Germline values: CDR1 LNHDA, CDR2 SQIVND (reference sequence). Written as DNA, the CDR3 is TGTGCCAGTAGTATAGATTTCTCGACAGTGACCTACGAGCAGTACTTC. Its translation: CASSIDFSTVTYEQYF.

The V and J genes are TRBV7-6 and TRBJ2-2; 7 positions agree with TRBD1. Trimming removed 5 bases from V and 4 bases from J; junction bases left unmatched: 10. The CDR3 loop spans 16 amino acids. Germline CDR1 and CDR2: SGHVS and FNYEAQ. CDR3 sequence reads: CASSPRTGSGTGELFF. The CDR3, as DNA: TGTGCCAGCAGCCCTCGGACAGGATCGGGCACCGGGGAGCTGTTTTTT. Complete variable domain (other parts from reference TRBV7-6 and TRBJ2-2): GAGVSQSPRYKVTKRGQDVALRCDPISGHVSLYWYRQALGQGPEFLTYFNYEAQQDKSGLPNDRFSAERPEGSISTLTIQRTEQRDSAMYRCASSPRTGSGTGELFFGEGSRLTVL.

V usage is TRBV15 and J usage is TRBJ1-4; 7 bases line up with TRBD1. The CDR3 extends over 15 amino acids. J was trimmed by 7 bases and V by 5 bases; bases with no gene match: 10. CDR1 and CDR2 (germline): LNHNV, YYDKDF (reference sequence). The CDR3: CATSGRTGPSEKLFF. DNA of the CDR3: TGTGCCACCAGCGGGAGGACAGGACCAAGTGAAAAACTGTTTTTT.

J is TRBJ2-7 and V is TRBV7-9; D not certain. Trimming took 5 bases from V and 3 from J, leaving 14 bases between them. Germline lookup yields CDR1 SEHNR and CDR2 FQNEAQ (reference sequence). This CDR3 is built from 14 residues. The CDR3 loop reads CASSITHWDYEQYF. The CDR3 DNA follows: TGTGCCAGCAGCATCACACACTGGGACTACGAGCAGTACTTC.

This clonotype was counted only a few times. The V gene is TRBV28, the J gene TRBJ1-5; D unresolved. The V end lost 3 bases, the J end lost 4 bases, and 13 bases lay between the germline ends. The CDR3 contains 15 residues. Germline assignment: CDR1 MDHEN and CDR2 SYDVKM. The CDR3 sequence is CASSFPGFDNQPQHF. DNA for the CDR3: TGTGCCAGCAGTTTCCCGGGGTTCGATAATCAGCCCCAGCATTTT. Based on the CDR3 plus reference TRBV28 and TRBJ1-5, the full variable domain is DVKVTQSSRYLVKRTGEKVFLECVQDMDHENMFWYRQDPGLGLRLIYFSYDVKMKEKGDIPEGYSVSREKKERFSLILESASTNQTSMYLCASSFPGFDNQPQHFGDGTRLSIL.

This clonotype was seen once. The V and J genes are TRBV7-4 and TRBJ1-1; a possible D gene is TRBD1 (6 bases). The V and J ends lost 1 base and 3 bases respectively, with 18 bases between them. CDR1 and CDR2 (germline): SGHVT, SQSDAQ. There are 17 residues in the CDR3. For the CDR3, the DNA is TGTGCCAGCAGCTTAGTGGTGGGGGGCCCAAGGGACACTGAAGCTTTCTTT. The encoded protein is CASSLVVGGPRDTEAFF.

The chain has TRBV28 and TRBJ2-7, with D possibly TRBD1 on 5 matching bases. This CDR3 spans 14 amino acids. CDR1 MDHEN and CDR2 SYDVKM come from the germline V gene. V lost 3 bases and J 6 bases, leaving 15 bases between the germline ends. The CDR3 region has the DNA TGTGCCAGCAGTTTCAGGGAATCGAGGCCCGAGCAGTACTTC. It specifies CASSFRESRPEQYF. The full variable domain, with the rest looked up from reference TRBV28 and TRBJ2-7, is DVKVTQSSRYLVKRTGEKVFLECVQDMDHENMFWYRQDPGLGLRLIYFSYDVKMKEKGDIPEGYSVSREKKERFSLILESASTNQTSMYLCASSFRESRPEQYFGPGTRLTVT.

This chain links TRBV24-1 with TRBJ2-7, with 14 bases aligning to TRBD2. The V and J ends lost 3 bases and 4 bases, in that order; junction bases with no gene match: 4. Germline V gives CDR1 KGHDR, CDR2 SFDVKD. The CDR3 consists of 16 residues. CDR3 coding DNA: TGTGCCACCAGTGATGCTGGGACTAGCGGGAGTTACGAGCAGTACTTC. Translated, it gives CATSDAGTSGSYEQYF.

This clonotype came up a few times. V is TRBV7-6 and J is TRBJ2-5, with 13 nucleotides matching TRBD2. CDR3 length: 18 residues. J gave up 5 bases and V 1 base, and 10 bases lay outside the gene matches. Looked up from germline, CDR1 is SGHVS and CDR2 is FNYEAQ. The CDR3 region is CASSLETSGRLVVETQYF. CDR3 DNA: TGTGCCAGCAGCTTAGAGACTAGCGGGAGGTTAGTTGTGGAGACCCAGTACTTC.

This clonotype was found a few times. The rearrangement links TRBV20-1 to TRBJ1-3, with a possible D match to TRBD1 (5 bases). From germline, CDR1 is DFQATT and CDR2 SNEGSKA (reference sequence). The CDR3 contains 14 residues. Trimming cost V 5 bases and J 2 bases, with 13 bases left between them. The CDR3 sequence: CSARGISPGNTIYF. The CDR3, as DNA: TGCAGTGCTCGGGGGATTTCCCCTGGAAACACCATATATTTT.

V is TRBV7-6 and J is TRBJ2-1, with TRBD1 matching 9 bases. Germline loops: CDR1 SGHVS, CDR2 FNYEAQ. There are 14 residues in the CDR3. J was trimmed by 7 bases and V by 2 bases; bases with no gene match: 3. Here the CDR3 DNA reads TGTGCCAGCAGCTTAAACAGGGGGCGGAATGAGCAGTTCTTC. It translates to CASSLNRGRNEQFF.

The rearrangement uses TRBV29-1 and TRBJ1-1, with TRBD1 matching 9 bases. The length of the CDR3 is 14 residues. Unmatched junction bases numbered 11, after V lost 6 bases and J lost 6 bases. The V gene's germline CDR1 is SQVTM and CDR2 ANQGSEA. The CDR3 sequence is CSVGLQGARAEAFF. The DNA for the CDR3 is TGCAGCGTAGGCCTACAGGGGGCGAGGGCTGAAGCTTTCTTT.

This clonotype occurred a few times. The chain is built from TRBV28 and TRBJ2-1; tentative D call: TRBD2 (6 bases). The germline V gene has CDR1 MDHEN and CDR2 SYDVKM. The V end was cut by 6 bases, the J end by 1 base, with 22 bases between. The CDR3 totals 18 residues. Written as DNA, the CDR3 is TGTGCCAGCAGCCCGACTACCTCGGGACTGGCGTCCTACAATGAGCAGTTCTTC. Its protein product is CASSPTTSGLASYNEQFF.

This chain joins TRBV20-1 and TRBJ2-7, with 9 bases identical to TRBD2. The CDR3 is 17 amino acids. J lost 3 bases, V lost 0 bases, and 12 bases had no gene match. The V gene's germline CDR1 is DFQATT and CDR2 SNEGSKA (reference sequence). In DNA, the CDR3 is TGCAGTGCTAGAGATTCTTATGGGGTAGCGGGAGTCTACGAGCAGTACTTC. This gives the protein CSARDSYGVAGVYEQYF.

CDR3 loop: CASSPGGRGLSYEQYF. The CDR3 nucleotides are TGTGCCAGCAGCCCAGGAGGGCGGGGGCTCTCCTACGAGCAGTACTTC. V gene TRBV7-2 combines with J gene TRBJ2-7; D may be TRBD2 (7 bases). CDR3 length: 16 residues. V shed 5 bases and J shed 0 bases, with 17 bases lying between them. The germline V gene encodes CDR1 SGHTA and CDR2 FQGNSA.